This is a list of T cell receptor beta chains from one sample in a study of chemoradiotherapy in HPV16-positive cancers. Generated by immunoSEQ multiplex PCR, the TCRdb table keeps only in-frame clones and is missing some. The sample lists fewer than 4,500 clones; 90% were seen once. The sample was gathered from a patient who underwent chemoradiotherapy. These receptors were taken from a human donor with HPV-associated anogenital cancer. Both conserved end residues are part of each CDR3. A D gene is named only where the DNA matches it firmly. A clone size is listed for some rows: how often the clone was seen (once, few, many), or a class if it is expanded.

clone_size: NA
d_call: NA
j_call: TRBJ1-5
v_call: TRBV19
cdr3_nt: TGTGCCAGTACGAACGAAAGGGGTCCTAGGCCCCAGCATTTT
cdr3_aa: CASTNERGPRPQHF

clone_size: NA
d_call: NA
j_call: TRBJ1-1
v_call: TRBV25-1
cdr3_nt: TGTGCCAGCAGTGAGGCGGGACGGCTGAACACTGAAGCTTTCTTT
cdr3_aa: CASSEAGRLNTEAFF

clone_size: NA
d_call: NA
j_call: TRBJ1-1
v_call: TRBV7-2
cdr3_nt: TGTGCCAGCAGCTTAGTAGCGGTGGAGCAGGGCACTGAAGCTTTCTTT
cdr3_aa: CASSLVAVEQGTEAFF

clone_size: NA
d_call: NA
j_call: TRBJ1-1
v_call: TRBV30
cdr3_nt: TGTGCCTGGCTCACCGGGGCGGATGAAGCTTTCTTT
cdr3_aa: CAWLTGADEAFF

clone_size: NA
d_call: NA
j_call: TRBJ1-1
v_call: TRBV7-9
cdr3_nt: TGTGCCAGCAGCTTAGCGCACACTGAAGCTTTCTTT
cdr3_aa: CASSLAHTEAFF

clone_size: NA
d_call: NA
j_call: TRBJ1-1
v_call: TRBV27
cdr3_nt: TGTGCCAGCAGCCCGGGAGGGGGCACTGAAGCTTTCTTT
cdr3_aa: CASSPGGGTEAFF

clone_size: NA
d_call: NA
j_call: TRBJ1-4
v_call: TRBV25-1
cdr3_nt: TGTGCCAGCAGTGAAATCCGGGGCGGGAATGAAAAACTGTTTTTT
cdr3_aa: CASSEIRGGNEKLFF

clone_size: once
d_call: TRBD2
j_call: TRBJ2-7
v_call: TRBV9
cdr3_nt: TGTGCCAGCAGCCCGGGACTAGCGGGAGGTTCGCGCGAGCAGTACTTC
cdr3_aa: CASSPGLAGGSREQYF

clone_size: once
d_call: NA
j_call: TRBJ1-5
v_call: TRBV27
cdr3_nt: TGTGCCAGCAGCTCAACCCGATATAGCAATCAGCCCCAGCATTTT
cdr3_aa: CASSSTRYSNQPQHF

clone_size: NA
d_call: NA
j_call: TRBJ1-3
v_call: TRBV19
cdr3_nt: TGTGCCAGTAGCCTCCTGGCGGCTCTCTCTGGAAACACCATATATTTT
cdr3_aa: CASSLLAALSGNTIYF

clone_size: NA
d_call: NA
j_call: TRBJ2-2
v_call: TRBV5-4
cdr3_nt: TGTGCCAGCAGTTCAGGCAGCGGTAACACCGGGGAGCTGTTTTTT
cdr3_aa: CASSSGSGNTGELFF

clone_size: NA
d_call: NA
j_call: TRBJ2-1
v_call: TRBV7-2
cdr3_nt: TGTGCCAGCAGCTTAGGGCCCCCTCCCTCCTACAATGAGCAGTTCTTC
cdr3_aa: CASSLGPPPSYNEQFF